Reported below is one T cell receptor (beta chain). Its antigen has not been determined. No base quality information exists; no much larger clone differs at one position. This record comes from a study of blood T cell repertoires in COVID-19 (dated by TCRdb to the early 2020s). With respect to the entire study: The collaborator samples originated in the United States, Italy and Spain and spanned the acute and convalescent phases of COVID-19. HLA class I and class II types, where available, came from metadata supplied by the sample provider rather than from assay-based typing. The samples were drawn from the first 160 participants of the ongoing ImmuneRACE study and from 1,254 subjects provided by 6 global collaborators. The repertoires were released in a freely available public database intended as a resource for research on the immune response to SARS-CoV-2. The material from the prospective study consisted of cDNA or gDNA derived from T cells, B-cell-depleted T cells, or PBMCs. A de-identified subject ID, COVID-19 status, age in years and sex were almost always included in the sample metadata. Subjects who had been exposed to COVID-19, were actively infected with it, or had recovered from it provided the deeply sampled blood TCRbeta repertoires that made up the dataset. Results the study describes overall, beyond this receptor: Clinical and demographic metadata were provided uncurated, with the amount varying by source and participant.

Each collaborating institution followed its own protocols to collect whole blood in K2EDTA tubes. Collaborator samples were shipped for TCRbeta analysis as frozen whole blood, isolated PBMCs, or DNA extracted from either sample type. V is pruned by 5 bases and J by 1 base, leaving 2 bases of the junction without a gene match. CDR1 and CDR2 are drawn from the germline V gene: SGHVS, FQNEAQ. The CDR3 goes from the cysteine to the phenylalanine over 15 residues. The CDR3 DNA has 45 bases and is translated from base 1. TCRbeta CDR3 regions were amplified from genomic DNA by means of the immunoSEQ Assay, a bias-controlled multiplex PCR. The source study handled its data this way. Nucleated cell counts per sample were estimated from amplification of reference gene primers within the assay. Sequence reads were collapsed and filtered to measure the absolute abundance of every unique TCRbeta CDR3 rearrangement. Productive Simpson clonality was computed per sample as the square root of Simpson's diversity index over productive rearrangements. As stored in TCRdb, this immuneACCESS dataset retains in-frame rearrangements with V and J assigned. A fraction of the clones does not appear; measured against another copy, unresolved V genes explain less than half of the discrepancy, and the remainder lacks a known reason. The DNA was the basis for D and trimming; V, J and clone size are from that table. The table for this sample lists hundreds of thousands of clones; 86% of them were counted only once. Around 1.4% of the sample comes from the top ten.

Sequenced: peripheral blood. This chain joins TRBV7-8 to TRBJ1-6, and 7 junction bases match TRBD1. The clonotype comes from a woman aged 25 to 39 with active or convalescent COVID-19. The CDR3 protein is CASSRQGSYNSPLHF. The sequence in DNA is TGTGCCAGCAGCCGACAGGGATCCTATAATTCACCCCTCCACTTT.